This T cell receptor beta chain derives from a study of monozygotic twins with inflammatory bowel disease. The study, taken as a whole, reports: Varied immunosuppressive treatments among patients may have increased repertoire variability.

This CDR3 comprises 13 residues. Germline CDR1 and CDR2: KGHSH and LQKENI. Reanalyzing the 5' RACE reads, TCRdb keeps one entry per CDR3 protein, without DNA. The sample has some 400,000 distinct CDR3 sequences, and its top ten clones hold more than 2%. As to this clonotype: No antigen is known for it.

This TCR was sampled from a human donor with ulcerative colitis or Crohn's disease, or a healthy co-twin of an affected twin (not recorded which). What was sequenced was blood. The V call is TRBV18, the J call TRBJ2-1; TCRdb reports TRBD1, a call that lacks DNA to check it against. CDR3 region: CASSPNRNNEQFF.